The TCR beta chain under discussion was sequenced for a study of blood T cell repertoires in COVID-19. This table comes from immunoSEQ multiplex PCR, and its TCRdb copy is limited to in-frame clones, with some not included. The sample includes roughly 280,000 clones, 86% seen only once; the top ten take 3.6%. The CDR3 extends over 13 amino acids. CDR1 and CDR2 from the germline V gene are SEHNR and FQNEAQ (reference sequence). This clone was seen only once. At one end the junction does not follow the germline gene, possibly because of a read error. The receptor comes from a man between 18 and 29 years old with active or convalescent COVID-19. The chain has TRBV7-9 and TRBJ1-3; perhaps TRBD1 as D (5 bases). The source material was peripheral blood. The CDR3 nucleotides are TGTGCCTGCAGGGCTCCCTCTGGAAACACCATATATTTT. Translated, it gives CACRAPSGNTIYF.